The entry that follows covers one TCR beta chain sequence. The data stem from a study of shared clonotypes between healthy human individuals. This CDR3 region has 14 residues. V lost 6 bases and J lost 6; bases outside the gene matches: 9. CDR1 is MNHEY, CDR2 SMNVEV, per germline (reference sequence). Data came from immunoSEQ multiplex PCR; TCRdb stores just in-frame clones and leaves some out. The sample contains millions of clones, roughly 96% of which appear only once. The source of this sequence is a man between 18 and 29 years old in good health. The chain combines TRBV27 with TRBJ2-7, with 9 nucleotides matching TRBD1. The sequenced sample consisted of naive CD4+ T cells sorted from blood. Specified subset: CD45RA+ positively selected. CDR3 loop: CASRGGQGGLEQYF. The CDR3 DNA is TGTGCCAGCAGGGGGGGACAGGGAGGTCTCGAGCAGTACTTC.